This is a list of T cell receptor beta chains from one sample in a study of shared clonotypes between healthy human individuals. Assay used: immunoSEQ multiplex PCR; TCRdb lists only in-frame clones, some missing. This sample yields more than 2 million clones, of which roughly 95% are seen a single time; 0.9% to 1.3% belongs to the top ten. Material: naive CD8+ T cells sorted from blood. These TCRs come from a man aged 18 to 30 in good health. Each CDR3 is given with its conserved first and last residue. The D gene is left open where the match is weak. Some rows mark clone size as missing; the rest say once, few, many or name a class of expanded clone.

D,size,J,V,DNA,CDR3
TRBD2,-,TRBJ2-3,TRBV7-9,TGTGCCAGCAGAAGAATCGGACTAGCGGACATCACAGATACGCAGTATTTT,CASRRIGLADITDTQYF
-,-,TRBJ1-6,TRBV30,TGTGCCTGGCGTCATACCGGGACACCCTATAATTCACCCCTCCACTTT,CAWRHTGTPYNSPLHF
-,once,TRBJ2-1,TRBV7-6,TGTGCCAGCAGCCCGGGACCTAGTAGTGAGCAGTTCTTC,CASSPGPSSEQFF
-,-,TRBJ2-1,TRBV7-9,TGTGCCAGCAGCTTAGGGGCCTTGGCATACAATGAGCAGTTCTTC,CASSLGALAYNEQFF
-,-,TRBJ1-4,TRBV7-9,TGTGCCAGCAGCAAACAGGGCCCAACTAATGAAAAACTGTTTTTT,CASSKQGPTNEKLFF
TRBD1,-,TRBJ2-1,TRBV5-6,TGTGCCAGCAGCTCGACCGGGACAGGGGTATACAATGAGCAGTTCTTC,CASSSTGTGVYNEQFF
-,once,TRBJ2-2,TRBV13,TGTGCCAGCAGCTCCTACGCGGGCGGGGAGCTGTTTTTT,CASSSYAGGELFF
-,-,TRBJ2-5,TRBV27,TGTGCCAGCAGTTCGTGGGTAGGGGAGACCCAGTACTTC,CASSSWVGETQYF
-,-,TRBJ2-1,TRBV4-1,TGCGCCAGCAGCCAAGCCGGGACGTCATACAATGAGCAGTTCTTC,CASSQAGTSYNEQFF
-,-,TRBJ1-1,TRBV7-9,TGTGCCAGCAGCCTTGGAGGGTTCACTGAAGCTTTCTTT,CASSLGGFTEAFF
TRBD1,once,TRBJ1-2,TRBV19,TGTGCCAGCCACACAGGGGGCGCGGTCTATGGCTACACCTTC,CASHTGGAVYGYTF
-,once,TRBJ2-7,TRBV10-1,TGCGCCAGCAGTAGAAGAGGAGCCGACGAGCAGTACTTC,CASSRRGADEQYF
-,-,TRBJ2-7,TRBV27,TGTGCCAGCAGTCTTGTGGGGGGCAGAAGATACGAGCAGTACTTC,CASSLVGGRRYEQYF
-,-,TRBJ2-7,TRBV4-3,TGCGCCAGCAGCCAAGAGGAAATCGGTGCCTCCTACGAGCAGTACTTC,CASSQEEIGASYEQYF
-,-,TRBJ2-7,TRBV9,TGTGCCAGCAGCGTAGCTGGGGGTCCCTCCTACGAGCAGTACTTC,CASSVAGGPSYEQYF
-,-,TRBJ2-3,TRBV28,TGTGCCAGCACTGGAGTGGCTAGCTCACTTTTGGATACGCAGTATTTT,CASTGVASSLLDTQYF
-,-,TRBJ1-6,TRBV7-3,TGTGCCAGTGCCGAGGACGTTTCTACCAATTCACCCCTCCACTTT,CASAEDVSTNSPLHF
-,-,TRBJ2-6,TRBV4-2,TGTGCCAGCAGCCAAGAGCCTAGCTCCTCCTCTGGGGCCAACGTCCTGACTTTC,CASSQEPSSSSGANVLTF
-,-,TRBJ1-3,TRBV7-2,TGTGCCAGCAGCTTAGTCGGGACAGGAAACACCATATATTTT,CASSLVGTGNTIYF
-,-,TRBJ1-3,TRBV5-1,TGCGCCAGCAGCTTGGACAGAGGGGGAAACACCATATATTTT,CASSLDRGGNTIYF
-,-,TRBJ2-7,TRBV11-2,TGTGCCAGCAGCTTAGCCAGGGGAGAGCAGTACTTC,CASSLARGEQYF
-,-,TRBJ1-1,TRBV4-1,TGCGCCAGCAGCCAAGAGGGGGGGCAGGGCACTGAAGCTTTCTTT,CASSQEGGQGTEAFF
-,-,TRBJ1-4,TRBV6-5,TGTGCCAGCAGTTACTCGGAGACAGCGAGAAATGAAAAACTGTTTTTT,CASSYSETARNEKLFF
-,-,TRBJ2-7,TRBV2,TGTGCCAGCAGTGAGACGGGGGAGGACGAGCAGTACTTC,CASSETGEDEQYF
TRBD2,-,TRBJ2-7,TRBV10-3,TGTGCCATCAGTGAGGAGGTAGCGGGGGGTTACGAGCAGTACTTC,CAISEEVAGGYEQYF
-,-,TRBJ2-5,TRBV11-2,TGTGCCAGCAGCAGTATCATTGTAAGAGCGGAGATCCAAGAGACCCAGTACTTC,CASSSIIVRAEIQETQYF
TRBD2,-,TRBJ2-7,TRBV7-8,TGTGCCAGCAGCCCAGGACTAGCGGGGGGGCCTATATACGAGCAGTACTTC,CASSPGLAGGPIYEQYF
-,-,TRBJ2-7,TRBV7-9,TGTGCCAGCAGCCAGTTAGGCTACGAGCAGTACTTC,CASSQLGYEQYF
-,-,TRBJ2-5,TRBV7-9,TGTGCCAGCAAACCAGTCCAAGAGACCCAGTACTTC,CASKPVQETQYF
TRBD2,-,TRBJ2-1,TRBV4-3,TGCGCCAGCAGCCAAGATCCCCCTTTGTTAGCGGGGAATGAGCAGTTCTTC,CASSQDPPLLAGNEQFF
-,-,TRBJ2-5,TRBV6-6,TGTGCCAGCAGTTACTCGGTGCTAGAGACCCAGTACTTC,CASSYSVLETQYF
-,-,TRBJ2-7,TRBV28,TGTGCCAGCAGCCAAGCCGGGGGTGGAAACGAGCAGTACTTC,CASSQAGGGNEQYF
TRBD2,-,TRBJ2-1,TRBV7-9,TGTGCCAGCAGCTCGCCACTAGCGGGACGCTCCTACAATGAGCAGTTCTTC,CASSSPLAGRSYNEQFF
-,-,TRBJ1-1,TRBV27,TGTGCCAGCAGTTTTTTGAGGAACACTGAAGCTTTCTTT,CASSFLRNTEAFF
-,once,TRBJ2-6,TRBV4-1,TGCGCCAGCAGCCAAGGACCAGGTGGGGCCAACGTCCTGACTTTC,CASSQGPGGANVLTF
-,-,TRBJ2-7,TRBV6-1,TGTGCCAGCAGCTTAAGGAGTACCTACGAGCAGTACTTC,CASSLRSTYEQYF
-,-,TRBJ2-7,TRBV5-6,TGTGCCAGCAGCTTAGGAGGATCCGGCGAGCAGTACTTC,CASSLGGSGEQYF
-,-,TRBJ1-5,TRBV28,TGTGCCAGCAGTTTAAAAGGGGTGCAGCCCCAGCATTTT,CASSLKGVQPQHF
TRBD2,-,TRBJ2-2,TRBV7-2,TGTGCCAGCAGCTCCAGACTAGCGTTGAACACCGGGGAGCTGTTTTTT,CASSSRLALNTGELFF
TRBD2,-,TRBJ2-2,TRBV2,TGTGCCAGCAGCTTCGGACTAGCGGGAGTCACCGGGGAGCTGTTTTTT,CASSFGLAGVTGELFF
TRBD1,few,TRBJ1-5,TRBV6-1,TGTGCCAGCATGCAGGGGGACAGCAATCAGCCCCAGCATTTT,CASMQGDSNQPQHF
-,-,TRBJ2-7,TRBV4-1,TGCGCCAGCAGCCAGTCCTACTACTACGAGCAGTACTTC,CASSQSYYYEQYF
-,-,TRBJ2-7,TRBV7-9,TGTGCCAGCAGCTTACGGGATGGTGGCGACTCCTACGAGCAGTACTTC,CASSLRDGGDSYEQYF
-,-,TRBJ1-5,TRBV21-1,TGTGCCAGCAGCAATCGAGGGACACCGGAACCCCAGCATTTT,CASSNRGTPEPQHF
-,-,TRBJ2-6,TRBV21-1,TGTGCCAGAATCGCACTTAAACCTGGGGCCAACGTCCTGACTTTC,CARIALKPGANVLTF
-,-,TRBJ1-3,TRBV30,TGTGCCTGGACGACAGTTGACTCTGGAAACACCATATATTTT,CAWTTVDSGNTIYF
-,-,TRBJ2-7,TRBV2,TGTGCCAGCAGCGAAGATGTGGGGGGAGTCGAGCAGTACTTC,CASSEDVGGVEQYF
TRBD2,-,TRBJ2-2,TRBV5-6,TGTGCCAGCAGCTTGGCTCTAGCGGGAGATTACACCGGGGAGCTGTTTTTT,CASSLALAGDYTGELFF
-,-,TRBJ1-1,TRBV6-5,TGTGCCAGCAGTTACAGAGGGGACGGCGGCACTGAAGCTTTCTTT,CASSYRGDGGTEAFF
-,-,TRBJ1-5,TRBV11-2,TGTGCCAGCAGCTTAGATTTACTGGGCAATCAGCCCCAGCATTTT,CASSLDLLGNQPQHF
-,-,TRBJ1-1,TRBV6-5,TGTGCCAGCAGTTACGCCGGGCCTGCCCTAAACACTGAAGCTTTCTTT,CASSYAGPALNTEAFF